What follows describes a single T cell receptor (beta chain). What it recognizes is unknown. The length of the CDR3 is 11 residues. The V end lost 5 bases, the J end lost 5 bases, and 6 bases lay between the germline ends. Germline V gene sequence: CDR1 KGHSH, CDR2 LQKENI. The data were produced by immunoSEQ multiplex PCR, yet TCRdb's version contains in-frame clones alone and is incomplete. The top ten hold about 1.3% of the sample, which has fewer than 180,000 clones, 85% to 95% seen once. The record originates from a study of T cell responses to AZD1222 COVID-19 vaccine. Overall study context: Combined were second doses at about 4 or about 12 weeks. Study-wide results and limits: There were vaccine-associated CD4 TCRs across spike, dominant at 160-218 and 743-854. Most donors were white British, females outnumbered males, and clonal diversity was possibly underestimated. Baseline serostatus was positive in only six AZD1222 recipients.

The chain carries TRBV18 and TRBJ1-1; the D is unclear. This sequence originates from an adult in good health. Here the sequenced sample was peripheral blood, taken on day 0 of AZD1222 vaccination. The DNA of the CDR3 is TGTGCCAGCTCAGGCAGGACTGAAGCTTTCTTT. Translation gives CASSGRTEAFF.